The 21 T cell receptor beta chains in this list originate from one sample, sequenced in a study of technical replicates of blood from several donors. Assay: immunoSEQ multiplex PCR; the TCRdb copy retains only in-frame clones and omits some. The sample lists approximately 45,000 clones, almost 97% seen once, with about 0.38% in the top ten. The material sequenced was T cells isolated from PBMCs. The receptors derive from a human donor in good health.

The genes are TRBV25-1 and TRBJ2-7, with 10 nucleotides matching TRBD1. V trimming: 5 bases; J trimming: 4 bases; junction bases outside the gene matches: 5. The CDR3 is 14 residues long. In germline, CDR1 is MGHDK, CDR2 SYGVNS. CDR3 region: CASSNRDRGYEQYF. Here the CDR3 DNA reads TGTGCCAGCAGTAACCGGGACAGGGGTTACGAGCAGTACTTC.

This chain uses TRBV7-2 with TRBJ2-7; TRBD1 matches 8 bases. V was clipped by 6 bases and J by 5 bases; unmatched bases: 12. Germline V gene sequence: CDR1 SGHTA, CDR2 FQGNSA. CDR3 length: 15 amino acids. The CDR3 coding sequence is TGTGCCAGCAGGTTAAAGACAGGGGACCGAGACGAGCAGTACTTC. Translated: CASRLKTGDRDEQYF. Filled out from reference TRBV7-2 and TRBJ2-7, the complete variable domain reads GAGVSQSPSNKVTEKGKDVELRCDPISGHTALYWYRQSLGQGLEFLIYFQGNSAPDKSGLPSDRFSAERTGGSVSTLTIQRTQQEDSAVYLCASRLKTGDRDEQYFGPGTRLTVT.

The V gene is TRBV6-1, the J gene TRBJ2-2; tentative D call: TRBD1 (5 bases). Trimming pared 0 bases from V and 2 bases from J, leaving 7 bases between. The CDR3 is 15 amino acids. The germline CDR1 and CDR2 sequences are MNHNS and SASEGT. The CDR3 is CASSEARTNTGELFF. CDR3 nucleotide sequence: TGTGCCAGCAGTGAAGCTAGGACAAACACCGGGGAGCTGTTTTTT.

The J gene is TRBJ2-5, the V gene TRBV6-5; TRBD2 is a possible D gene (6 bases). V shed 0 bases and J shed 5 bases, with 10 bases lying between them. CDR3 length: 14 amino acids. Germline V lookup: CDR1 MNHEY, CDR2 SVGAGI. CDR3 bases: TGTGCCAGCAGTTACTCGCAGGGACTGGAGACCCAGTACTTC. Protein: CASSYSQGLETQYF.

This clone was picked up one time. The chain is built from TRBV5-1 and TRBJ1-1; D is unclear. V lost 0 bases and J lost 8, with 17 bases in between. In germline, CDR1 is SGHRS, CDR2 YFSETQ. The CDR3 has 15 amino acids. The CDR3 DNA follows: TGCGCCAGCAGCTTGGACTCCGCCGGGGTAGGCGAAGCTTTCTTT. It is translated as CASSLDSAGVGEAFF.

This chain connects TRBV29-1 to TRBJ1-1; D perhaps matches TRBD1 (5 bases). The CDR3 is made up of 13 amino acids. V was pared by 3 bases and J by 3 bases, with 11 bases between. Germline assignment: CDR1 SQVTM and CDR2 ANQGSEA. The CDR3 loop reads CSVDIAGDTEAFF. CDR3 sequence (DNA): TGCAGCGTTGATATTGCGGGGGACACTGAAGCTTTCTTT.

J is TRBJ1-4 and V is TRBV6-5, with a possible D match to TRBD1 (5 bases). The CDR3 covers 15 residues. Trimming pared 6 bases from V and 4 bases from J, leaving 15 bases between. The V gene's germline CDR1 is MNHEY and CDR2 SVGAGI. CDR3 protein: CASRYRQTFNEKLFF. The CDR3 nucleotides are TGTGCCAGCAGATATCGACAGACTTTTAATGAAAAACTGTTTTTT.

The chain joins TRBV30 to TRBJ1-1; D possibly corresponds to TRBD1 (5 bases). Germline CDR1 and CDR2: GTSNPN and SVGIG (reference sequence). V was cut by 4 bases and J by 7 bases, with 19 bases left in between. The CDR3 length is 14 residues. The CDR3 loop is CAWIGAPKAIEAFF. Here the CDR3 DNA reads TGTGCCTGGATAGGGGCTCCAAAAGCAATTGAAGCTTTCTTT. The whole variable domain, filled in from reference TRBV30 and TRBJ1-1, reads SQTIHQWPATLVQPVGSPLSLECTVEGTSNPNLYWYRQAAGRGLQLLFYSVGIGQISSEVPQNLSASRPQDRQFILSSKKLLLSDSGFYLCAWIGAPKAIEAFFGQGTRLTVV.

The count of this clone is one. The genes are TRBV27 and TRBJ1-1, with D unresolved. V lost 5 bases and J lost 1, with 14 bases in between. Germline CDR1 MNHEY, CDR2 SMNVEV (reference sequence). The CDR3 length is 15 residues. The CDR3 here is CASSTPFEGNTEAFF. The CDR3 DNA reads TGTGCCAGCAGTACCCCATTCGAGGGGAACACTGAAGCTTTCTTT.

The gene calls are TRBV30 and TRBJ2-7; D is undetermined. V gave up 0 bases and J gave up 7 bases, with 7 bases separating them. The CDR3 loop spans 11 amino acids. Germline CDR1 is GTSNPN and CDR2 is SVGIG (reference sequence). Here the CDR3 reads CAWSVAPEQYF. The CDR3 region has the DNA TGTGCCTGGAGTGTAGCCCCTGAGCAGTACTTC.

This chain links TRBV6-5 with TRBJ1-2, with a tentative D call TRBD1 (6 bases). CDR3 size: 15 residues. Trimming removed 6 bases at V and 8 bases at J, with 22 bases between. Germline V gene sequence: CDR1 MNHEY, CDR2 SVGAGI. CDR3 amino acids: CASRSTGRGAGGYTF. The CDR3 bases are TGTGCCAGCAGAAGCACCGGGCGGGGGGCAGGGGGCTACACCTTC.

The rearrangement links TRBV6-1 to TRBJ1-5; D call uncertain. This CDR3 region has 17 residues. Germline-derived CDR1 and CDR2 are MNHNS and SASEGT. V lost 2 bases and J lost 3, with 17 bases in between. The CDR3: CASSEYQLQIINQPQHF. The CDR3 nucleotides read TGTGCCAGCAGTGAATACCAGCTACAGATAATCAATCAGCCCCAGCATTTT.

The chain employs TRBV6-5 and TRBJ1-1; D gene ambiguous. V lost 5 bases and J 0 bases, leaving 10 bases between the germline ends. The CDR3 length is 14 residues. Germline-derived CDR1 and CDR2 are MNHEY and SVGAGI. The CDR3 protein is CASSLDGLNTEAFF. CDR3 DNA sequence: TGTGCCAGCAGTCTAGACGGCCTGAACACTGAAGCTTTCTTT.

The chain couples TRBV10-3 to TRBJ2-7; possible D gene TRBD1, 6 bases. This CDR3 has 13 residues. V was clipped by 4 bases and J by 1 base, with 8 bases between them. Germline V gene lookup returns CDR1 ENHRY and CDR2 SYGVKD. The CDR3 DNA sequence: TGTGCCATCAGTGTGGGGGCATCCTACGAGCAGTACTTC. Amino acids: CAISVGASYEQYF.

V is TRBV29-1 and J is TRBJ1-1; possibly TRBD1 for D (5 bases). Germline-derived CDR1 and CDR2 are SQVTM and ANQGSEA. V was clipped by 3 bases and J by 0 bases, with 14 bases between them. The CDR3 runs 15 residues. The DNA of the CDR3 is TGCAGCGTTGAGGTCAGGGCAAATTTGAACACTGAAGCTTTCTTT. Its protein product is CSVEVRANLNTEAFF. Complete variable domain (other parts from reference TRBV29-1 and TRBJ1-1): SAVISQKPSRDICQRGTSLTIQCQVDSQVTMMFWYRQQPGQSLTLIATANQGSEATYESGFVIDKFPISRPNLTFSTLTVSNMSPEDSSIYLCSVEVRANLNTEAFFGQGTRLTVV.

J is TRBJ1-1 and V is TRBV5-1; D unclear. The CDR3 consists of 14 residues. Trimming removed 0 bases from V and 2 bases from J, with 8 bases in between. Germline V gene lookup returns CDR1 SGHRS and CDR2 YFSETQ. CDR3 coding DNA: TGCGCCAGCAGCTTGGGAGGGTCCAACACTGAAGCTTTCTTT. Translation gives CASSLGGSNTEAFF.

The J gene is TRBJ2-4, the V gene TRBV7-2; D is perhaps TRBD1 (5 bases). Trimming removed 5 bases at V and 0 bases at J, with 17 bases between. In germline, CDR1 is SGHTA, CDR2 FQGNSA. The CDR3 contains 17 residues. The CDR3 region has the DNA TGTGCCAGCAGCCAGCAGACAGAATCTCTAGCCAAAAACATTCAGTACTTC. It specifies CASSQQTESLAKNIQYF.

The chain links TRBV5-8 to TRBJ2-1; 7 nucleotides line up with TRBD1. The junction had 8 bases not matched to a gene; V was cut back by 2 bases and J by 0 bases. CDR3 size: 17 residues. Per the germline V gene, CDR1 is SGHTS and CDR2 is YDEGEE. The CDR3 region is CASSFWSNRGSYNEQFF. Written as DNA, the CDR3 is TGTGCCAGCAGCTTCTGGTCTAACAGGGGCTCCTACAATGAGCAGTTCTTC. Combining the CDR3 with reference TRBV5-8 and TRBJ2-1 gives the whole variable domain EAGVTQSPTHLIKTRGQQATLRCSPISGHTSVYWYQQALGLGLQFLLWYDEGEERNRGNFPPRFSGRQFPNYSSELNVNALELEDSALYLCASSFWSNRGSYNEQFFGPGTRLTVL.

The chain combines TRBV5-6 with TRBJ2-2; 11 bases are a match to TRBD2. The J segment lost 5 bases and the V segment lost 3 bases, leaving 9 bases of the junction unmatched. Germline CDR1 SGHDT, CDR2 YYEEEE. This CDR3 has 17 amino acids. CDR3 in amino acids: CASSSRTSGRVTGELFF. CDR3 sequence (DNA): TGTGCCAGCAGCTCAAGAACTAGCGGGAGAGTAACCGGGGAGCTGTTTTTT.

The V call is TRBV7-2, the J call TRBJ2-2; the D gene is possibly TRBD2 (5 bases). CDR1 is SGHTA and CDR2 is FQGNSA in the germline V gene. The length of the CDR3 is 14 residues. V lost 5 bases and J lost 1, with 8 bases in between. The CDR3 sequence is CASSRELNTGELFF. CDR3 DNA sequence: TGTGCCAGCAGCCGGGAACTGAACACCGGGGAGCTGTTTTTT.

The chain combines TRBV28 with TRBJ2-3; D is possibly TRBD2 (6 bases). Per germline, CDR1 MDHEN and CDR2 SYDVKM. This CDR3 has 15 residues. Trimming removed 10 bases at V and 1 base at J, with 18 bases between. The CDR3 reads CATVEGPSGTDTQYF. In DNA form, the CDR3 reads TGTGCCACCGTGGAAGGTCCTAGCGGCACAGATACGCAGTATTTT.